The clone carrying this TCR beta chain showed up just once. What it binds is unknown. Recent vaccinations or acute infections were absent in the healthy HIV-negative adult donors. This sample is drawn from a study of shared clonotypes between healthy human individuals. Study in general: Contributing individuals were a couple of females and a few males aged 18 to 49.

Produced via immunoSEQ multiplex PCR; TCRdb's table is partial and in-frame only. The profile shows over 2 million clones, roughly 96% of them singletons. Whole-study findings and limits: Naive subsets generally exceeded memory subsets in estimated richness. Generation probability values for non-shared clonotypes were lower than those for clonotypes shared by all four donors.

Sequencing was done on a sample of naive CD4+ T cells sorted from blood. The subset here: CD45RA+ positively selected. The clonotype comes from a man aged 18 to 35 in good health.

DNA for the CDR3: TGTGCCAGCTCACCACCGTTTGGGGGCGTATTTTCTGAAGCTTTCTTT. The encoded protein is CASSPPFGGVFSEAFF. This chain uses TRBV18 with TRBJ1-1; perhaps TRBD1 as D (6 bases). V was trimmed by 0 bases and J by 6 bases, leaving 17 bases between them. The CDR3 runs 16 residues. In germline, CDR1 is KGHSH, CDR2 LQKENI.